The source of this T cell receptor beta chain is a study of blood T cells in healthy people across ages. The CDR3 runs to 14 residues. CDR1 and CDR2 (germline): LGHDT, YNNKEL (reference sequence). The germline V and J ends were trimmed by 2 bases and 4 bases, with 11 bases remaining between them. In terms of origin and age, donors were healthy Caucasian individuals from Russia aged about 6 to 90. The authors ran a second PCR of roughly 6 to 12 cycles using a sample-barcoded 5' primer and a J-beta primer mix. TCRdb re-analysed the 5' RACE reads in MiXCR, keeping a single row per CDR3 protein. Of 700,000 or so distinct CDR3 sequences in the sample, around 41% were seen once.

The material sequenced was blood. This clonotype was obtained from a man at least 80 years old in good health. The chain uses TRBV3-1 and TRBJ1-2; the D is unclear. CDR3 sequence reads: CASSQRGVGYGYTF. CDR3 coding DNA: TGTGCCAGCAGCCAACGCGGGGTTGGCTATGGCTACACCTTC. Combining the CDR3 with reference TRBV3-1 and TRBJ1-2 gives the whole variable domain DTAVSQTPKYLVTQMGNDKSIKCEQNLGHDTMYWYKQDSKKFLKIMFSYNNKELIINETVPNRFSPKSPDKAHLNLHINSLELGDSAVYFCASSQRGVGYGYTFGSGTRLTVV.